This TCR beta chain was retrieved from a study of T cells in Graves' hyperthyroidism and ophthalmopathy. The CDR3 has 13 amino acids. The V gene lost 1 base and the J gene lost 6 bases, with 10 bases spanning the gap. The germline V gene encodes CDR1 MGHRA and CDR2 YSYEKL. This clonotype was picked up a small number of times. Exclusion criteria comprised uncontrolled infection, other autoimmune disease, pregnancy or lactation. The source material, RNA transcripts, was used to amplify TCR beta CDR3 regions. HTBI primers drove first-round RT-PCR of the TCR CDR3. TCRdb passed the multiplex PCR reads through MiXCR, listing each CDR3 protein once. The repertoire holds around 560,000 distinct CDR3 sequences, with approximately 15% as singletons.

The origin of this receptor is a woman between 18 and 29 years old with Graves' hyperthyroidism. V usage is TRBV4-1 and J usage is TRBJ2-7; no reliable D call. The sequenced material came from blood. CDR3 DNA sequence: TGCGCCAGCAGCCAAGGGCGGCCCGTCGAGCAGTACTTC. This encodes CASSQGRPVEQYF.